This TCR beta chain was recovered during a study of shared clonotypes between healthy human individuals. V dropped 7 bases and J dropped 5 bases, with 9 bases sitting between them. In germline, CDR1 is ENHRY, CDR2 SYGVKD. CDR3 length: 12 residues. The team ran DNA from unsorted PBMCs on ten immunoSEQ deep assay plates for sequencing. TCRdb's copy holds only in-frame clones and misses some; the assay was immunoSEQ multiplex PCR. The sample includes under 600,000 clones, around 80% seen only once; the top ten take around 12%. This clonotype was obtained from a woman aged 40 to 50 in good health. Some clones in this sample may be carry-over from other donors' samples. The chain employs TRBV10-3 and TRBJ2-1; D remains unclear. The sample consisted of PBMCs. CDR3 sequence: CAITGTDNEQFF. CDR3 bases: TGTGCCATCACCGGTACTGACAATGAGCAGTTCTTC.